This T cell receptor (beta chain) was sequenced in a study of blood T cell repertoires in COVID-19. Overall study context: Sources were T cells, B-cell-depleted T cells, or PBMCs; the material itself was cDNA or gDNA.

The CDR3 runs to 15 residues. With 7 bases clipped from V and 0 bases from J, the junction kept 6 bases outside the gene matches. The germline gives CDR1 SGHTA, CDR2 FQGNSA. In the original analysis: Reference gene primer amplification yielded estimated nucleated cell counts. Generated by immunoSEQ multiplex PCR, the TCRdb table keeps only in-frame clones and is missing some. Clone size and V and J calls were adopted from that table, with D and trimming inferred from the DNA. This table has around 150,000 clones, more than 80% appearing once. Material: peripheral blood. The V gene is TRBV7-2, the J gene TRBJ2-1, with 7 bases lining up with TRBD1. This sequence was found in a woman of 80 years or more in a cohort sampled during active or convalescent COVID-19. In DNA, the CDR3 is TGTGCCAGCACCACGGACAGGAGCTCCTACAATGAGCAGTTCTTC. This encodes CASTTDRSSYNEQFF.